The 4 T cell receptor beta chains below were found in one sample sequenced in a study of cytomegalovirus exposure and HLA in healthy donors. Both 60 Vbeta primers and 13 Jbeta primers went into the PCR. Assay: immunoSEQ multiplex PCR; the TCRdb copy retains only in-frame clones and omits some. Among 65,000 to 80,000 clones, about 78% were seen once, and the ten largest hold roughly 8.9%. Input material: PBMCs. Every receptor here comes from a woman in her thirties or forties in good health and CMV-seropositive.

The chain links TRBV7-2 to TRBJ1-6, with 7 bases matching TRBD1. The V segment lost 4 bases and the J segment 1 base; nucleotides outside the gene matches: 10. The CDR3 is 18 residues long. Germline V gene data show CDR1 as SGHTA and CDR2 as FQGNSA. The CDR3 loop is CASSSGTEFGSYNSPLHF. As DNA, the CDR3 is TGTGCCAGCAGCTCCGGGACAGAGTTTGGGTCCTATAATTCACCCCTCCACTTT.

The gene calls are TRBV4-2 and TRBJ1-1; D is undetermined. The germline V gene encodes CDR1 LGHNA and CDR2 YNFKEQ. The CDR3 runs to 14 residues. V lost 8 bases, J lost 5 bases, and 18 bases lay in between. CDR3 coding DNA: TGTGCCAGCGTCCTGGGTTCGGGGAATACTGAAGCTTTCTTT. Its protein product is CASVLGSGNTEAFF.

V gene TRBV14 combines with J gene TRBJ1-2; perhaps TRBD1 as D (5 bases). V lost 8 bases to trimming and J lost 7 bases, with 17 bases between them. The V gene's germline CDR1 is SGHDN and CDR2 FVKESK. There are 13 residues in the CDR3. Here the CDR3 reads CASALGGGIGYTF. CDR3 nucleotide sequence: TGTGCCAGCGCTCTCGGGGGGGGAATTGGCTACACCTTC.

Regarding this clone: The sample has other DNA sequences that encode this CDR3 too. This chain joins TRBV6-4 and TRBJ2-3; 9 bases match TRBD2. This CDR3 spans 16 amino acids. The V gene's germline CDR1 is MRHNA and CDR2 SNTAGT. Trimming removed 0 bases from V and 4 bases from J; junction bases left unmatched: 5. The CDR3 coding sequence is TGTGCCAGCAGTGACTCGGCGGGGGGGCCCTCAGATACGCAGTATTTT. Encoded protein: CASSDSAGGPSDTQYF.